This T cell receptor beta chain originates from a study of CD4 T cell repertoires in COVID-19. To note about this clone: Its antigen is undetermined.

Donors had recovered from mild-to-severe COVID-19. The length of the CDR3 is 13 residues. The trim removed 5 bases at V and 9 bases at J, leaving 9 bases unmatched. Germline lookup yields CDR1 SGHTA and CDR2 FQGNSA. Produced via immunoSEQ multiplex PCR; TCRdb's table is partial and in-frame only. Here the sample spans approximately 79,000 clones, roughly four fifths being singletons. Points from the study as a whole: Between about 7 and 27% of SARS-CoV-2 clonotypes also appeared in SARS-CoV and/or HKU1 spike cultures.

This TCR derives from a human donor who had COVID-19. This chain connects TRBV7-2 to TRBJ2-5; 7 positions agree with TRBD1. The sequencing here drew on CD4+ T cells from peripheral blood, taken after recovery from COVID-19. The CDR3 sequence is CASSVGTAGSQYF. The CDR3 DNA is TGTGCCAGCAGCGTAGGGACAGCCGGGTCCCAGTACTTC.